The entry that follows covers one T cell receptor (beta chain) sequence. Trimming removed 0 bases from V and 7 bases from J, with 8 bases in between. In germline, CDR1 is SGHRS, CDR2 YFSETQ. The CDR3 totals 14 residues. Original handling: Amplification with reference gene primers provided the estimates of nucleated cell counts. The assay was immunoSEQ multiplex PCR, and TCRdb's table has in-frame clones only and misses some. V and J calls and clone size follow that table, whereas D and trimming were derived from the DNA. Here the sample spans roughly 380,000 clones, roughly 87% being singletons. Clinical histories supplied by participants themselves formed the basis of cohort assignment. Recovery among Cohort 3 donors was established by two negative PCRs, clearance, or symptom resolution. The data derive from a study of blood T cell repertoires in COVID-19. Study-wide context: Nucleic acid was either cDNA or gDNA, and it came from T cells, B-cell-depleted T cells, or PBMCs.

The clonotype originates from a woman aged 25 to 45 who had recovered from COVID-19. Sequencing input: PBMCs or T cells enriched from blood (not recorded which). This rearrangement joins TRBV5-1 to TRBJ1-6; D perhaps matches TRBD1 (6 bases). CDR3: CASSLGQANSPLHF. CDR3 nucleotide sequence: TGCGCCAGCAGCTTGGGACAGGCCAATTCACCCCTCCACTTT.